The subject of this entry is one T cell receptor beta chain. Antigen specificity is unknown. Each CDR3 protein gets one entry after TCRdb re-called the RACE reads with MiXCR. The data contain under 100,000 distinct CDR3 sequences, 9.5% to 14% of them seen just once; the ten biggest clones take up about 3.5%. The V end was cut by 6 bases, the J end by 0 bases, with 18 bases between. This CDR3 has 17 residues. These data come from a study of human T cells and chemical hapten exposure. Whole-study results and caveats: TCRs above 1 in 1000 frequency stayed constant with DPC sensitization.

The time point here: patch test 3, about 24 weeks after DPC sensitization. Treatment defined: therapeutic diphenylcyclopropenone sensitization with weekly scalp DPC. This TCR was sampled from a woman in her forties or fifties with alopecia areata. Some clones in this sample may be carry-over from other donors' samples. The sequenced sample was whole blood, obtained in connection with sensitization to the hapten diphenylcyclopropenone (DPC). The V gene is TRBV12-3 or TRBV12-4, the J gene TRBJ1-3, with D uncertain. The CDR3: CASRPMGGVGSGNTIYF. CDR3 DNA: TGTGCCAGCAGACCTATGGGTGGTGTTGGCTCTGGAAACACCATATATTTT.